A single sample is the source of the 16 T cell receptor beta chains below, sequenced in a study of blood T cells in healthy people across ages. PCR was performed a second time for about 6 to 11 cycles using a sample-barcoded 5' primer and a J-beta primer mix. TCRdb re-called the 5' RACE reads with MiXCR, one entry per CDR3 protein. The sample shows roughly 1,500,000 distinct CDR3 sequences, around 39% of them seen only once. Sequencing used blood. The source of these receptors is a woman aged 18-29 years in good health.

CDR3 sequence reads: CASSFGRGSGNEQFF. CDR3 in DNA: TGCGCCAGCAGCTTTGGGCGGGGGAGCGGGAATGAGCAGTTCTTC. The rearrangement links TRBV4-1 to TRBJ2-1, with 7 bases matching TRBD2. Germline CDR1 MGHRA, CDR2 YSYEKL. This CDR3 region has 15 residues. The V gene end was trimmed by 5 bases and the J gene end by 7 bases; junction bases not matched to a gene: 11.

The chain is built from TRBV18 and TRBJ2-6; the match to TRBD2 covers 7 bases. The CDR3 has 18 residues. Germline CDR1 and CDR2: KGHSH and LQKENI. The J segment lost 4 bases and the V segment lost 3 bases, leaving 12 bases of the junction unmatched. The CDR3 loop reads CASSPQSGTGMGANVLTF. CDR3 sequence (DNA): TGTGCCAGCTCACCTCAGAGCGGGACGGGGATGGGGGCCAACGTCCTGACTTTC. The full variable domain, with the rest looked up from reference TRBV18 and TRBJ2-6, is NAGVMQNPRHLVRRRGQEARLRCSPMKGHSHVYWYRQLPEEGLKFMVYLQKENIIDESGMPKERFSAEFPKEGPSILRIQQVVRGDSAAYFCASSPQSGTGMGANVLTFGAGSRLTVL.

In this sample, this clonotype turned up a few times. The CDR3 spells CRGIVTGASYNEQFF. As DNA, the CDR3 is TGCAGGGGAATCGTTACAGGGGCCTCCTACAATGAGCAGTTCTTC. J is TRBJ2-1 and V is TRBV20-1; 7 nucleotides align to TRBD1. The germline CDR1 and CDR2 sequences are DFQATT and SNEGSKA (reference sequence). The CDR3 totals 15 residues.

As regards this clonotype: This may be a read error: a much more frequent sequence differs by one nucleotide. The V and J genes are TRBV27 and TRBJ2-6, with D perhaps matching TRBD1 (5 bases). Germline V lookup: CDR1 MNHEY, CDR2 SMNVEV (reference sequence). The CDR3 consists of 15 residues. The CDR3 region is CASSPGVSGANVPTF. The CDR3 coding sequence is TGTGCCAGCAGCCCGGGTGTTTCTGGGGCCAACGTCCCGACTTTC.

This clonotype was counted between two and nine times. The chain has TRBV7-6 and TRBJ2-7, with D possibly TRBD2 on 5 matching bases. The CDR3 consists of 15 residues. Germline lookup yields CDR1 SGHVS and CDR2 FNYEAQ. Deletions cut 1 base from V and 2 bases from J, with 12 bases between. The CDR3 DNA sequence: TGTGCCAGCAGCTTAGGAGGGTCGTCAGCCTACGAGCAGTACTTC. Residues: CASSLGGSSAYEQYF.

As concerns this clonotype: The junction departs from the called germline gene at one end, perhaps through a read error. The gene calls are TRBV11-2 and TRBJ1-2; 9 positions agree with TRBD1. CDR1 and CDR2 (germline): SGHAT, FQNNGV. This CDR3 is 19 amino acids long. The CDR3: CASSLDGLPRDRARDGYTF. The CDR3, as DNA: TGTGCCAGCAGTTTAGATGGTCTGCCCCGGGACAGGGCGAGGGATGGCTACACCTTC.

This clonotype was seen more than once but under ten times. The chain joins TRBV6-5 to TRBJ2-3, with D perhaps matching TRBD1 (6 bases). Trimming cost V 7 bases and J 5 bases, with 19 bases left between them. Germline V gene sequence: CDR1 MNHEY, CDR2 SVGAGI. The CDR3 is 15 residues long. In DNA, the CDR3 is TGTGCCAGCATCCACCCGAGCGGCAGGGGAGATACGCAGTATTTT. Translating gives CASIHPSGRGDTQYF.

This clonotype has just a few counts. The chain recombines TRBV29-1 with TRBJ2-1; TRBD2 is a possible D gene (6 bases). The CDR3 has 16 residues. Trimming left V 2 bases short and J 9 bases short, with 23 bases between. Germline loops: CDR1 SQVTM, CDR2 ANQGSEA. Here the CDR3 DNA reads TGCAGCGTTGAAAGATCGCTGCTATCAAACGGGGGTGAGCAGTTCTTC. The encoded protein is CSVERSLLSNGGEQFF.

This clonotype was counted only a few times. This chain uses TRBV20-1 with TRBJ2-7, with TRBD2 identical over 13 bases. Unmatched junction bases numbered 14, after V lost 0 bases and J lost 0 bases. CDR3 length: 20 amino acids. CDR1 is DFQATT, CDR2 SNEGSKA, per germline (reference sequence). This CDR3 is CSARDDVFGTSGATSYEQYF. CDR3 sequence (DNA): TGCAGTGCTAGAGATGACGTGTTTGGGACTAGCGGGGCAACCTCCTACGAGCAGTACTTC.

The CDR3 protein is CASSPHQQGEGSYNEQFF. DNA for the CDR3: TGTGCCAGCAGCCCTCACCAACAGGGTGAGGGTTCCTACAATGAGCAGTTCTTC. The chain carries TRBV9 and TRBJ2-1; TRBD1 might be the D (6 bases). The CDR3 is made up of 18 amino acids. Between the trimmed V and J ends, which lost 4 bases and 1 base, there was a span of 21 bases. Germline CDR1 is SGDLS and CDR2 is YYNGEE.

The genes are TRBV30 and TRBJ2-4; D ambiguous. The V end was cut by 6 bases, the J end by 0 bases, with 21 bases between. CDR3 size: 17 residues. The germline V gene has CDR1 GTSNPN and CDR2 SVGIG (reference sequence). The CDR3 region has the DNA TGTGCCTGTTCAGGTCCCGCTCCGCTACTAGCCAAAAACATTCAGTACTTC. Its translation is CACSGPAPLLAKNIQYF.

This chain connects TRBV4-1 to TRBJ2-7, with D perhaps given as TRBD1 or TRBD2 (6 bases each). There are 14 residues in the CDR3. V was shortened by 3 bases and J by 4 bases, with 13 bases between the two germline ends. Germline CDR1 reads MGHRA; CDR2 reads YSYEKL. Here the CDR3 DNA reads TGCGCCAGCAGCCACCCAGGAGGGGGGTACGAGCAGTACTTC. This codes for CASSHPGGGYEQYF.

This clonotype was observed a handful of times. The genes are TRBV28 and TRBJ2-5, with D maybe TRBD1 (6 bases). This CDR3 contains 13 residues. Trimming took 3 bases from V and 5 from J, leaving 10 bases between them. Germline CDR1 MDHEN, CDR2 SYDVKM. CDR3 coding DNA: TGTGCCAGCAGTTTCGGACAGATGGAGACCCAGTACTTC. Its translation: CASSFGQMETQYF.

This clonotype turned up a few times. CDR3 protein: CASSRPVETQYF. CDR3 nucleotide sequence: TGTGCCAGCAGCCGCCCGGTAGAGACCCAGTACTTC. The rearrangement links TRBV7-2 to TRBJ2-5; D remains unclear. From germline, CDR1 is SGHTA and CDR2 FQGNSA. V was shortened by 5 bases and J by 4 bases, with 8 bases between the two germline ends. The CDR3 runs to 12 residues.

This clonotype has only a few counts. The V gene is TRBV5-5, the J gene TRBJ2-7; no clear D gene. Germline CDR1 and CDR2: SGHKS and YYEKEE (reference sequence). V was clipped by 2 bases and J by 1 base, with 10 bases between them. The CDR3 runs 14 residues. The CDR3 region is CASSFDSHSYEQYF. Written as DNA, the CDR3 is TGTGCCAGCAGCTTTGACTCCCATTCCTACGAGCAGTACTTC.

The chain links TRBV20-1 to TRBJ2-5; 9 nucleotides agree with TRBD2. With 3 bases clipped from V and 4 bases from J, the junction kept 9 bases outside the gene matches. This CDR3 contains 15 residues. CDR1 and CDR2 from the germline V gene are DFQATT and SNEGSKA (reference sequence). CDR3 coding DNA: TGCAGTGCTAGCCCTAGCGGGACCTCCGGAGAGACCCAGTACTTC. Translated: CSASPSGTSGETQYF.